The 27 T cell receptor beta chains presented below share a single source sample, sequenced in a study of blood T cell repertoires in COVID-19. Repertoires were generated with immunoSEQ multiplex PCR, while TCRdb's copy carries only in-frame clones and drops some. The sample lists 95,000 to 100,000 clones; 91% were seen once. Sequencing was performed on peripheral blood. The source is a man aged 45-65 years with acute or convalescent COVID-19.

The CDR3, as DNA: TGTGCCAGCAGCTTAACAGGGGGGGTGGCAGATACGCAGTATTTT. Translation: CASSLTGGVADTQYF. The V and J genes are TRBV7-3 and TRBJ2-3; the D gene is possibly TRBD2 (7 bases). Germline V lookup: CDR1 SGHTA, CDR2 FQGTGA. V was pared by 0 bases and J by 4 bases, with 11 bases between. This CDR3 spans 15 amino acids.

The chain has TRBV19 and TRBJ1-5, with D tentatively TRBD1 (6 bases). Trimming cost V 0 bases and J 3 bases, with 15 bases left between them. The germline V gene encodes CDR1 LNHDA and CDR2 SQIVND (reference sequence). This CDR3 region has 17 residues. Here the CDR3 DNA reads TGTGCCAGTAGTATAGAGGGGGCGACAGGAGACAATCAGCCCCAGCATTTT. Translation: CASSIEGATGDNQPQHF.

This chain joins TRBV30 and TRBJ2-7; no clear D. The V gene lost 2 bases and the J gene lost 6 bases, with 11 bases spanning the gap. The V gene's germline CDR1 is GTSNPN and CDR2 SVGIG (reference sequence). The CDR3 has 12 amino acids. CDR3: CAWSPQVGEQYF. The CDR3 DNA reads TGTGCCTGGAGTCCCCAGGTTGGCGAGCAGTACTTC.

This sequence joins TRBV11-3 and TRBJ2-7; D is perhaps TRBD1 (5 bases). The germline V and J ends were trimmed by 4 bases and 3 bases, with 13 bases remaining between them. The length of the CDR3 is 14 residues. Germline V gene sequence: CDR1 SGHNT, CDR2 YENEEA. The CDR3 DNA follows: TGTGCCAGCAGCTCCAGACGGCAGGGCTACGAGCAGTACTTC. Its protein product is CASSSRRQGYEQYF.

V gene TRBV19 combines with J gene TRBJ1-1; D might be TRBD1 (6 bases). Germline loops: CDR1 LNHDA, CDR2 SQIVND (reference sequence). Trimming removed 8 bases at V and 3 bases at J, with 13 bases between. The CDR3 spans 13 residues. The CDR3 loop is CASGVKGDTEAFF. CDR3 DNA: TGTGCCAGTGGAGTTAAGGGGGACACTGAAGCTTTCTTT.

This sequence joins TRBV3-1 (or the pseudogene TRBV3-2) and TRBJ2-2, with D tentatively TRBD1 (5 bases). Germline lookup yields CDR1 LGHDT and CDR2 YNNKEL (reference sequence). The CDR3 extends over 16 amino acids. The ends were cut back, 6 bases at V and 3 bases at J, with 17 bases in the middle. CDR3 in amino acids: CASSQHYKGYTGELFF. In nucleotides, the CDR3 is TGTGCCAGCAGTCAACACTACAAGGGGTACACCGGGGAGCTGTTTTTT.

The chain carries TRBV2 and TRBJ2-6, with 9 bases identical to TRBD1. Germline-derived CDR1 and CDR2 are SNHLY and FYNNEI. The CDR3 is made up of 15 amino acids. Trimming cost V 6 bases and J 3 bases; bases outside gene matches: 3. The CDR3 DNA reads as TGTGCCAGCAGGAACAGGGGGCTTGGGGCCAACGTCCTGACTTTC. The encoded protein is CASRNRGLGANVLTF.

The chain couples TRBV2 to TRBJ1-5, with a possible D match to TRBD1 (5 bases). Germline loops: CDR1 SNHLY, CDR2 FYNNEI. The length of the CDR3 is 14 residues. The V and J ends lost 3 bases and 7 bases respectively, with 13 bases between them. The CDR3 DNA sequence: TGTGCCAGCAGTGATCAGGGATCGGGCCAGCCCCAGCATTTT. It encodes CASSDQGSGQPQHF.

The chain links TRBV6-5 to TRBJ2-6; no reliable D call. The ends were cut back, 8 bases at V and 2 bases at J, with 13 bases in the middle. The CDR3 length is 15 residues. Germline assignment: CDR1 MNHEY and CDR2 SVGAGI. The CDR3 DNA follows: TGTGCCAGCCGCCCCAGGCAGACTGGGGCCAACGTCCTGACTTTC. Translated: CASRPRQTGANVLTF.

The rearrangement joins TRBV9 to TRBJ1-4; D not certain. This CDR3 has 16 amino acids. Germline V gives CDR1 SGDLS, CDR2 YYNGEE. V lost 0 bases, J lost 3 bases, and 12 bases lay in between. CDR3 sequence: CASSVGFGVANEKLFF. The CDR3 DNA is TGTGCCAGCAGCGTAGGGTTCGGGGTAGCTAATGAAAAACTGTTTTTT.

A single count supports this clone. V usage is TRBV7-2 and J usage is TRBJ2-5; TRBD2 is a possible D gene (6 bases). V shed 1 base and J shed 4 bases, with 13 bases lying between them. The CDR3 length is 15 residues. Per the germline V gene, CDR1 is SGHTA and CDR2 is FQGNSA. The CDR3 here is CASSLVALAVETQYF. CDR3 coding DNA: TGTGCCAGCAGCTTAGTAGCACTAGCAGTAGAGACCCAGTACTTC. The entire variable domain, with the rest obtained from reference TRBV7-2 and TRBJ2-5, is as follows: GAGVSQSPSNKVTEKGKDVELRCDPISGHTALYWYRQSLGQGLEFLIYFQGNSAPDKSGLPSDRFSAERTGGSVSTLTIQRTQQEDSAVYLCASSLVALAVETQYFGPGTRLLVL.

This clone occurred once. This rearrangement joins TRBV28 to TRBJ1-4; 8 bases are shared with TRBD1. Germline-derived CDR1 and CDR2 are MDHEN and SYDVKM. This CDR3 spans 14 amino acids. The V and J ends lost 5 bases and 4 bases, in that order; junction bases with no gene match: 3. The CDR3, as DNA: TGTGCCAGCAGTGGACAGGGACTTAATGAAAAACTGTTTTTT. It codes for CASSGQGLNEKLFF.

The gene calls are TRBV4-3 and TRBJ1-6; the match to TRBD1 covers 7 bases. Trimming at V came to 2 bases and at J to 5 bases, leaving 3 bases not matched to a gene. The CDR3 runs 15 residues. CDR1 is LGHNA and CDR2 is YSLEER in the germline V gene. Here the CDR3 DNA reads TGCGCCAGCAGCCAAAGGACAGGCGATAATTCACCCCTCCACTTT. Encoded protein: CASSQRTGDNSPLHF.

This chain uses TRBV25-1 with TRBJ2-5; weak D call: TRBD1 (6 bases). V was shortened by 7 bases and J by 2 bases, with 14 bases between the two germline ends. Germline-derived CDR1 and CDR2 are MGHDK and SYGVNS. The CDR3 has 14 residues. CDR3 protein: CASIGLGGQETQYF. CDR3 DNA sequence: TGTGCCAGCATTGGGCTAGGGGGTCAAGAGACCCAGTACTTC.

This chain uses TRBV19 with TRBJ1-1; 9 bases match TRBD1. The V segment lost 5 bases and the J segment 3 bases; nucleotides outside the gene matches: 7. The length of the CDR3 is 15 residues. Looked up from germline, CDR1 is LNHDA and CDR2 is SQIVND (reference sequence). The DNA of the CDR3 is TGTGCCAGTAGTGAGGACAGGGGAGTTCACACTGAAGCTTTCTTT. Translating gives CASSEDRGVHTEAFF. Filled out from reference TRBV19 and TRBJ1-1, the complete variable domain reads DGGITQSPKYLFRKEGQNVTLSCEQNLNHDAMYWYRQDPGQGLRLIYYSQIVNDFQKGDIAEGYSVSREKKESFPLTVTSAQKNPTAFYLCASSEDRGVHTEAFFGQGTRLTVV.

This chain joins TRBV28 and TRBJ2-7; perhaps TRBD2 as D (6 bases). This CDR3 has 12 amino acids. With 5 bases removed from V and 7 bases from J, the gap between germline ends came to 12 bases. Germline V CDR1 and CDR2: MDHEN, SYDVKM. DNA of the CDR3: TGTGCCAGCAGTATCTTTCGGGGGGAGCAGTACTTC. Translated: CASSIFRGEQYF.

The chain couples TRBV7-2 to TRBJ1-2, with a weak D call TRBD1 (5 bases). There are 17 residues in the CDR3. CDR1 and CDR2 (germline): SGHTA, FQGNSA. Trimming took off 5 bases at V and 4 bases at J, with 23 bases between the two ends. Here the CDR3 DNA reads TGTGCCAGCAGCATCCAGGGTTCAAGAGCTCGGATCTATGGCTACACCTTC. This sequence encodes CASSIQGSRARIYGYTF.

This clone was detected only once. The V and J genes are TRBV3-1 (or the pseudogene TRBV3-2) and TRBJ2-1; 9 bases align to TRBD1. Germline CDR1 and CDR2: LGHDT and YNNKEL (reference sequence). This CDR3 region has 14 residues. V lost 2 bases and J lost 7; bases outside the gene matches: 3. The CDR3 sequence is CASSQRQGGNEQFF. CDR3 DNA sequence: TGTGCCAGCAGCCAACGACAGGGGGGGAATGAGCAGTTCTTC.

This clone was seen only once. The sample contains more than one DNA sequence encoding this CDR3. The chain employs TRBV28 and TRBJ2-5; 7 bases align to TRBD2. The CDR3 has 14 residues. Per germline, CDR1 MDHEN and CDR2 SYDVKM. V shed 5 bases and J 7 bases; nucleotides not matched to a gene: 10. The CDR3 loop is CASSEPGLRGTQYF. The CDR3 bases are TGTGCCAGCAGTGAGCCGGGACTACGGGGGACCCAGTACTTC.

V usage is TRBV6-5 and J usage is TRBJ1-3; D gene unclear. Germline V gene sequence: CDR1 MNHEY, CDR2 SVGAGI. The CDR3 has 11 residues. CDR3 protein: CDPRSGNTIYF. DNA for the CDR3: TGTGACCCCAGATCTGGAAACACCATATATTTT.

This chain links TRBV29-1 with TRBJ2-3, with D perhaps TRBD1 (7 bases). V lost 6 bases, J lost 8 bases, and 21 bases lay in between. The CDR3 covers 14 residues. Germline V lookup: CDR1 SQVTM, CDR2 ANQGSEA. The CDR3 region has the DNA TGCAGCGTCTATGGAGGAGGGGGCCTCGGTACGCAGTATTTT. As protein: CSVYGGGGLGTQYF.

The V call is TRBV3-1 (or the pseudogene TRBV3-2), the J call TRBJ1-4; D gene unclear. The CDR3 covers 15 residues. CDR1 is LGHDT, CDR2 YNNKEL, per germline (reference sequence). V dropped 0 bases and J dropped 7 bases, with 12 bases sitting between them. The CDR3 DNA follows: TGTGCCAGCAGCCAAGATCGGTACTCGTTTGAAAAACTGTTTTTT. Translating it yields CASSQDRYSFEKLFF.

This rearrangement joins TRBV2 to TRBJ1-1; a weak D match, TRBD1 (6 bases). The germline V gene has CDR1 SNHLY and CDR2 FYNNEI. The V gene lost 6 bases and the J gene lost 4 bases, with 12 bases spanning the gap. This CDR3 is 13 amino acids long. In DNA, the CDR3 is TGTGCCAGCAGGACAGGTCCCCTCACTGAAGCTTTCTTT. It specifies CASRTGPLTEAFF. Drawing the rest from reference TRBV2 and TRBJ1-1, the complete variable domain is EPEVTQTPSHQVTQMGQEVILRCVPISNHLYFYWYRQILGQKVEFLVSFYNNEISEKSEIFDDQFSVERPDGSNFTLKIRSTKLEDSAMYFCASRTGPLTEAFFGQGTRLTVV.

V is TRBV7-2 and J is TRBJ1-6; 9 bases are shared with TRBD1. Germline V gene sequence: CDR1 SGHTA, CDR2 FQGNSA. The V and J ends lost 2 bases and 12 bases, in that order; junction bases with no gene match: 8. CDR3 length: 15 amino acids. The CDR3 loop is CASSLTDRGGIPLHF. The CDR3 DNA follows: TGTGCCAGCAGCTTAACCGACAGGGGGGGCATACCCCTCCACTTT.

The chain combines TRBV5-6 with TRBJ1-6, with D tentatively TRBD1 (6 bases). The CDR3 is 15 amino acids. Trimming took 4 bases from V and 4 from J, leaving 12 bases between them. Germline CDR1 SGHDT, CDR2 YYEEEE. The CDR3 DNA reads as TGTGCCAGCAGCCTAACCCAGGGGTATAATTCACCCCTCCACTTT. It yields the protein CASSLTQGYNSPLHF.

The J gene is TRBJ2-2, the V gene TRBV5-5; 7 nucleotides match TRBD1. The CDR3 contains 16 residues. Germline values: CDR1 SGHKS, CDR2 YYEKEE (reference sequence). Trimming took 3 bases from V and 2 from J; bases not matched to a gene: 7. The CDR3 sequence: CASSSTDRKNTGELFF. Here the CDR3 DNA reads TGTGCCAGCAGCTCTACGGACAGGAAAAACACCGGGGAGCTGTTTTTT.

The chain couples TRBV4-2 to TRBJ1-1, with D perhaps matching TRBD1 (6 bases). In germline, CDR1 is LGHNA, CDR2 YNFKEQ. This CDR3 has 14 residues. The germline V and J ends were trimmed by 2 bases and 6 bases, with 13 bases remaining between them. In nucleotides, the CDR3 is TGTGCCAGCAGCCAACTGACAGGTCTCCCTGAAGCTTTCTTT. It encodes CASSQLTGLPEAFF.